The sequence of this T cell receptor (beta chain) was determined in a study of shared clonotypes between healthy human individuals (dated by TCRdb to about 2020). In terms of the full investigation: Three men and a couple of women, aged 18 to 49 years, made up the cohort. Per donor, three plates each were used for CD4 naive and CD4 memory, two for CD8 naive, and one for CD8 memory. To estimate repertoire size and how much clonotype sharing occurs between individuals, the study deeply sequenced the blood TCR repertoires of roughly 5 healthy adults. Libraries were prepared and TCR repertoires were sequenced by different laboratories using diverse techniques, in order to increase sequencing depth and limit assay-specific biases. Per donor, leukapheresis produced somewhere between about 0.94 and 8.9 billion PBMCs. Study-wide findings and limitations: Even with the large sequencing depth, rarefaction of the sorted-subset datasets indicated that sequencing was incomplete. Sampling was restricted to blood, and TCR repertoires in tissue are likely to differ from TCR repertoires in blood. Clonotypes shared by all four sorted-subset donors showed higher generation probabilities than non-shared clonotypes. Because the study included only a small number of donors, the genetic and exposure-history diversity represented was limited. Larger estimated clonotype richness was generally found for naive subsets than for memory subsets. Pairwise subsampling indicated that sequencing depth was expected to affect the degree of clonotype sharing among donors. Across a few donors, about 5.2% of naive CD4, roughly 3.5% of naive CD8, 2% to 2.5% of memory CD4, and approximately 0.42% of memory CD8 clonotypes were shared.

Using the deep immunoSEQ assay, TCR CDR3 regions were amplified from genomic DNA by multiplex PCR. Genomic DNA extracted from each cell subset was distributed evenly over all wells of several immunoSEQ 96-well plates, and each plate served as one replicate. For sorted subsets, each replicate PCR was loaded with 200 ng genomic DNA, equivalent to some 31,000 T cell genomes. Purified libraries were measured with a Qubit 3.0 fluorometer, size-checked on a Bioanalyzer 2100, and measured again with the KAPA Library Quantification kit. Every immunoSEQ 96-well plate was sequenced on a separate single-read 150-cycle Illumina NextSeq 550 flow cell. Under the source paper's analysis protocol: Because the immunoSEQ output held only junctional sequences and lacked quality scores, the filtering could not match the filtering applied to full-length reads. Sequences were annotated with PyIR, a Python wrapper for IgBLAST v1.9, using IMGT germline references to assign V/J genes and CDR3. Reads were removed for weak V/J assignments (E-value above 1e-6), missing CDR3, stop codons, out-of-frame junctions, or ambiguous translated residues. V3J clonotypes were defined as sequences sharing the same inferred V gene, J gene, and CDR3 amino acid sequence. Percentage overlap between repertoires was computed as shared unique clonotypes divided by the size of the smaller repertoire. Richness of each repertoire was evaluated using RTK rarefaction, the Chao1 estimator, and Recon v2.1 estimates of unobserved clonotypes. Generation probabilities were computed with OLGA for all TCRbeta clonotypes obtained by the gDNA method from several donors. TCRdb mirrors the immuneACCESS table, restricted to in-frame sequences. Some clones are absent from its copies; in checked studies, under half trace to an unresolved V gene, and the reason for the others is unknown. That table furnishes V, J and clone size, whereas the DNA furnished D and trimming. Here the sample has about 2.1 million clones; just under 95% occur a single time. The leading ten clones occupy roughly 1.7% of the sample.

CD8 naive samples were CD45RO-negative cells positively selected for CCR7, giving a CD45RA+CCR7+ population that excluded TemRA cells. Healthy HIV-negative adults with no recently reported acute infections or vaccinations were included as donors. Only Caucasian adults living in Nashville, Tennessee, USA were represented among the donors. Blood was obtained by leukapheresis, after which PBMCs were separated by Ficoll-Histopaque density gradient centrifugation and cryopreserved in liquid nitrogen vapor phase. Analytical flow cytometry was used to check the purity and quantity of every magnetically sorted T cell population. From each sorted fraction, genomic DNA was isolated and quantified by UV absorbance on a Nanodrop 2000c. For this clone: Its antigen is still unknown. Within one base of it there is no much larger clone, and no base qualities were kept.

The receptor's source is a man younger than 35 in good health. Some clones in this sample may be carry-over from other donors' samples. Sequenced material: naive CD8+ T cells from PBMCs. Explained via the paper, the cell subset or site label denotes: CD45RA+CCR7+.

The CDR3 reads CASSSVGTGDYGYTF. The DNA sequence reads TGTGCCAGCAGTTCCGTCGGGACAGGCGACTATGGCTACACCTTC. The chain is assembled from TRBV27 and TRBJ1-2, and TRBD1 aligns with 8 junction nucleotides. CDR1 MNHEY and CDR2 SMNVEV were looked up in the germline V gene (reference sequence). V lost 4 bases and J lost 3 bases, and the count of bases not matched to a germline gene is 7. The cysteine opens and the phenylalanine closes a CDR3 of 15 amino acids. The DNA shown is the 45-base CDR3, in frame from base 1.